This T cell receptor (beta chain) was retrieved from a study of STAT3 mutations in large granular lymphocyte leukemia. On the study more broadly: Over half of T-LGLL patients had one or more immunosuppressive regimens. The study, taken as a whole, reports: Every T-LGLL patient had at least one immunodominant TCRbeta clonotype. Variable sampling intervals and differing treatment regimens complicated linking therapy response to TCR clonal burden changes. Clonal expansion was inferred from samples taken at other timepoints.

Each sample's TCRbeta library yielded on average around 44,000 productive templates. Sequencing used immunoSEQ multiplex PCR; TCRdb keeps in-frame clones, though not all of them. This table has roughly 12,000 clones, approximately 83% appearing once. Remarks on this clone: Its antigen is unknown.

The source of this sequence is a man of 80 years or more with T-cell large granular lymphocyte leukemia. Some clones in this sample may be carry-over from other donors' samples. The sample taken for sequencing was peripheral blood mononuclear cells.

The CDR3 sequence is CASSLPIGRTQYF. The DNA for the CDR3 is TGTGCCAGCAGTTTACCAATAGGGCGTACGCAGTATTTT. This chain uses TRBV28 with TRBJ2-3; D is uncertain. Trimming removed 2 bases from V and 8 bases from J, with 11 bases in between. Germline CDR1 MDHEN, CDR2 SYDVKM. The CDR3 extends over 13 amino acids.